The 28 T cell receptor beta chains below were found in one sample sequenced in a study of T cell repertoires in cytomegalovirus infection. TCRdb redid the calling of the reads with MiXCR, one entry per CDR3 protein. The top ten hold around 12% of the sample, which has some 800,000 distinct CDR3 sequences, 30% to 35% seen once. These receptors' antigens are unknown. The material was cultured CD8+ T cells from PBMCs, obtained from culture after CMV antigen stimulation. All receptors come from a human donor in good health (CMV status not recorded). Some clones in this sample may be carry-over from other donors' samples.

This clonotype counts as medium-sized. The chain uses TRBV7-2 and TRBJ2-2, with D hard to call. V dropped 2 bases and J dropped 5 bases, with 3 bases sitting between them. Germline V lookup: CDR1 SGHTA, CDR2 FQGNSA. The CDR3 covers 12 residues. The CDR3 DNA reads as TGTGCCAGCAGCTTATGGACCGGGGAGCTGTTTTTT. As protein: CASSLWTGELFF.

The chain uses TRBV7-8 and TRBJ2-1; no clear D. This CDR3 has 16 residues. Germline V gene data show CDR1 as SGHVS and CDR2 as FQNEAQ. V was cut by 3 bases and J by 7 bases, with 19 bases left in between. CDR3 nucleotides: TGTGCCAGCAGCTTTGGACCCGGTCTGATGGGGAATGAGCAGTTCTTC. Amino acid sequence: CASSFGPGLMGNEQFF.

The V gene is TRBV2, the J gene TRBJ1-5; TRBD1 matches 7 bases. V gave up 6 bases and J gave up 0 bases; unmatched junction bases: 5. The germline CDR1 and CDR2 sequences are SNHLY and FYNNEI. This CDR3 has 15 residues. CDR3 in DNA: TGTGCCAGCAGGGAGGGACAGTATAGCAATCAGCCCCAGCATTTT. Translation gives CASREGQYSNQPQHF.

This clonotype showed up many times. The J gene is TRBJ1-2, the V gene TRBV29-1; TRBD1 matches at 7 bases. The trim removed 2 bases at V and 0 bases at J, leaving 6 bases unmatched. This CDR3 is built from 15 residues. Per germline, CDR1 SQVTM and CDR2 ANQGSEA. CDR3 loop: CSVEYGTETNYGYTF. DNA for the CDR3: TGCAGCGTTGAATATGGGACAGAGACTAACTATGGCTACACCTTC.

The genes are TRBV4-2 and TRBJ1-1; D is possibly TRBD1 (5 bases). V was pared by 5 bases and J by 0 bases, with 10 bases between. CDR1 LGHNA and CDR2 YNFKEQ come from the germline V gene. CDR3 length: 14 amino acids. The CDR3 coding sequence is TGTGCCAGCAGCATGGGACTTATGAACACTGAAGCTTTCTTT. This codes for CASSMGLMNTEAFF.

V usage is TRBV12-3 or TRBV12-4 and J usage is TRBJ1-1; D gene uncertain. Trimming left V 5 bases short and J 2 bases short, with 6 bases between. This CDR3 has 12 amino acids. The CDR3 sequence: CASSDHNTEAFF. The CDR3 DNA reads TGTGCCAGCAGTGATCACAACACTGAAGCTTTCTTT.

This chain links TRBV7-2 with TRBJ2-2, with D perhaps matching TRBD1 (5 bases). Germline-derived CDR1 and CDR2 are SGHTA and FQGNSA. V dropped 5 bases and J dropped 3 bases, with 10 bases sitting between them. This CDR3 region has 14 residues. The CDR3 sequence is CASSRRGYTGELFF. The CDR3 DNA sequence: TGTGCCAGCAGCCGAAGGGGCTACACCGGGGAGCTGTTTTTT.

This clonotype was counted only a few times. The genes are TRBV14 and TRBJ1-2; the D gene is possibly TRBD1 (5 bases). The CDR3 totals 12 residues. Germline values: CDR1 SGHDN, CDR2 FVKESK. V dropped 4 bases and J dropped 9 bases, with 12 bases sitting between them. The CDR3 DNA reads as TGTGCCAGCAGCCGAGGAGGGGAGAGCTACACCTTC. Protein product: CASSRGGESYTF.

This rearrangement joins TRBV2 to TRBJ2-1, with D tentatively TRBD2 (5 bases). In germline, CDR1 is SNHLY, CDR2 FYNNEI. V lost 8 bases and J 8 bases, leaving 19 bases between the germline ends. The CDR3 loop spans 14 amino acids. The chain's CDR3 is CASDGSYGTHEQFF. The CDR3 nucleotides read TGTGCCAGCGATGGGAGTTATGGTACACATGAGCAGTTCTTC.

Only a few counts were recorded for this clonotype. J is TRBJ2-5 and V is TRBV4-1, with a tentative D call TRBD2 (5 bases). Trimming took off 3 bases at V and 2 bases at J, with 10 bases between the two ends. This CDR3 has 14 amino acids. Germline V gives CDR1 MGHRA, CDR2 YSYEKL. DNA of the CDR3: TGCGCCAGCAGCCATTCCGGGGTTCAAGAGACCCAGTACTTC. It is translated as CASSHSGVQETQYF.

The chain employs TRBV4-1 and TRBJ2-2, with 7 bases aligning to TRBD1. Trimming at V came to 3 bases and at J to 4 bases, leaving 8 bases not matched to a gene. The CDR3 runs to 16 residues. Germline V lookup: CDR1 MGHRA, CDR2 YSYEKL. CDR3 in amino acids: CASSHGSGTVTGELFF. The CDR3 DNA reads as TGCGCCAGCAGCCATGGATCAGGGACAGTCACCGGGGAGCTGTTTTTT.

CDR3 amino acids: CASSLLGGDQPQHF. CDR3 DNA: TGTGCCAGCAGTTTATTGGGGGGGGATCAGCCCCAGCATTTT. The rearrangement joins TRBV27 to TRBJ1-5; possible D gene TRBD1, 5 bases. CDR1 MNHEY and CDR2 SMNVEV come from the germline V gene (reference sequence). The ends were cut back, 1 base at V and 5 bases at J, with 9 bases in the middle. This CDR3 contains 14 residues.

To note about this clonotype: This may arise from a read error, as a much more abundant clone is one base away. The chain is built from TRBV12-3 or TRBV12-4 and TRBJ2-7; 15 positions match TRBD2. The J segment lost 2 bases and the V segment lost 6 bases, leaving 11 bases of the junction unmatched. CDR3 size: 18 residues. CDR3 nucleotides: TGTGCCAGCAGCCCGGGACTAGCGGGGGGACATTTCCCCTACGAGCAGTACTTC. Translating it yields CASSPGLAGGHFPYEQYF.

The rearrangement links TRBV7-9 to TRBJ1-2, with 8 bases aligning to TRBD1. CDR1 and CDR2 (germline): SEHNR, FQNEAQ (reference sequence). V gave up 5 bases and J gave up 6 bases; unmatched junction bases: 11. The length of the CDR3 is 15 residues. The CDR3 region is CASSPNTGGSHGYTF. The DNA for the CDR3 is TGTGCCAGCAGCCCGAACACAGGGGGAAGCCATGGCTACACCTTC. Supplemented by reference TRBV7-9 and TRBJ1-2, the full variable domain reads DTGVSQNPRHKITKRGQNVTFRCDPISEHNRLYWYRQTLGQGPEFLTYFQNEAQLEKSRLLSDRFSAERPKGSFSTLEIQRTEQGDSAMYLCASSPNTGGSHGYTFGSGTRLTVV.

This clonotype was found a few times. The V gene is TRBV20-1, the J gene TRBJ2-5, with 11 bases matching TRBD2. Germline V lookup: CDR1 DFQATT, CDR2 SNEGSKA (reference sequence). With V trimmed by 6 bases and J by 9 bases, 12 bases remained unmatched. The CDR3 runs to 14 residues. CDR3 nucleotide sequence: TGCAGTGCCCCGGGACTAGCGGCTGGGAGGGCCCAGTACTTC. Translated, it gives CSAPGLAAGRAQYF.

This clonotype was observed a handful of times. V gene TRBV29-1 combines with J gene TRBJ1-2; no clear D. The CDR3 is 12 amino acids. Germline-derived CDR1 and CDR2 are SQVTM and ANQGSEA. V was cut by 4 bases and J by 8 bases, with 14 bases left in between. Here the CDR3 reads CSVGIANLGYTF. The CDR3 nucleotides are TGCAGCGTTGGGATTGCAAACTTGGGCTACACCTTC.

The V gene is TRBV27, the J gene TRBJ1-5; possibly TRBD1 for D (5 bases). Deletions cut 6 bases from V and 4 bases from J, with 16 bases between. Germline V gives CDR1 MNHEY, CDR2 SMNVEV (reference sequence). The CDR3 sequence is 15 residues long. CDR3 in amino acids: CASSLAGLLNQPQHF. CDR3 nucleotide sequence: TGTGCCAGCAGCCTTGCGGGGCTCCTTAATCAGCCCCAGCATTTT.

This clonotype has a handful of counts. The rearrangement uses TRBV27 and TRBJ1-1; 10 bases fit TRBD1. Germline V gives CDR1 MNHEY, CDR2 SMNVEV (reference sequence). V dropped 5 bases and J dropped 4; count of bases not matched to a gene: 4. This CDR3 is built from 14 residues. CDR3 residues: CASSIRTGGTEAFF. DNA of the CDR3: TGTGCCAGCAGTATAAGGACAGGGGGCACTGAAGCTTTCTTT.

This clonotype was seen more than once but under ten times. The V call is TRBV4-1, the J call TRBJ1-5, with a tentative D call TRBD1 (5 bases). V lost 0 bases, J lost 3 bases, and 9 bases lay in between. CDR3 length: 15 amino acids. Germline loops: CDR1 MGHRA, CDR2 YSYEKL. The CDR3: CASSQDREYNQPQHF. The CDR3 DNA sequence: TGCGCCAGCAGCCAAGACAGGGAATACAATCAGCCCCAGCATTTT.

The gene calls are TRBV15 and TRBJ2-6, with a possible D match to TRBD1 (5 bases). CDR1 is LNHNV, CDR2 YYDKDF, per germline (reference sequence). Trimming pared 1 base from V and 3 bases from J, leaving 13 bases between. The CDR3 runs 17 residues. In DNA, the CDR3 is TGTGCCACCAGCAGAGGAAGACTCAGGGTTGGGGCCAACGTCCTGACTTTC. The encoded protein is CATSRGRLRVGANVLTF.

To note about this clonotype: The junction and the germline gene differ at one end; a read error may be behind it. The V call is TRBV13, the J call TRBJ2-1, with 7 bases aligning to TRBD2. This CDR3 comprises 16 residues. The germline V gene has CDR1 PRHDT and CDR2 FYEKMQ (reference sequence). The CDR3 DNA follows: TGTGGCAGCACCGCCCCAAGCGGGGTGTCTTACAATGAGCAGTTCTTC. Residues: CGSTAPSGVSYNEQFF.

This clonotype was found a few times. CDR3 sequence (DNA): TGTGCCAGCAGTTTGGGAGGGGACAACAATGAGCAGTTCTTC. It encodes CASSLGGDNNEQFF. The chain recombines TRBV27 with TRBJ2-1; TRBD2 might be the D (7 bases). From germline, CDR1 is MNHEY and CDR2 SMNVEV (reference sequence). The CDR3 is 14 amino acids. The V and J ends lost 3 bases and 5 bases respectively, with 11 bases between them.

The chain links TRBV11-2 to TRBJ2-3; the D call may be TRBD1 or TRBD2 (6 bases each). The CDR3 length is 17 residues. Trimming took 5 bases from V and 0 from J, leaving 18 bases between them. CDR1 is SGHAT and CDR2 is FQNNGV in the germline V gene. CDR3 loop: CASSDVLGGPSTDTQYF. The CDR3 DNA follows: TGTGCCAGCAGCGACGTACTCGGGGGCCCTAGCACAGATACGCAGTATTTT. Full variable domain (remainder filled in from reference TRBV11-2 and TRBJ2-3): EAGVAQSPRYKIIEKRQSVAFWCNPISGHATLYWYQQILGQGPKLLIQFQNNGVVDDSQLPKDRFSAERLKGVDSTLKIQPAKLEDSAVYLCASSDVLGGPSTDTQYFGPGTRLTVL.

V usage is TRBV4-1 and J usage is TRBJ2-3; D perhaps matches TRBD1 (6 bases). This CDR3 region has 16 residues. Germline values: CDR1 MGHRA, CDR2 YSYEKL. The ends were cut back, 6 bases at V and 2 bases at J, with 18 bases in the middle. The CDR3, as DNA: TGCGCCAGCAGAAGGCACCGGGACACTTACACAGATACGCAGTATTTT. Protein product: CASRRHRDTYTDTQYF.

This clonotype occurred a few times. This rearrangement joins TRBV19 to TRBJ2-1, with TRBD2 matching over 12 bases. Trimming at V came to 9 bases and at J to 8 bases, leaving 8 bases not matched to a gene. Germline V gene lookup returns CDR1 LNHDA and CDR2 SQIVND (reference sequence). CDR3 length: 14 amino acids. The CDR3 loop is CASELAGGVYEQFF. The CDR3 region has the DNA TGTGCCAGCGAACTAGCGGGGGGAGTTTATGAGCAGTTCTTC.

This clonotype was counted only a few times. The rearrangement uses TRBV24-1 and TRBJ2-3; 14 bases align to TRBD2. With V trimmed by 5 bases and J by 3 bases, 6 bases remained unmatched. The germline V gene encodes CDR1 KGHDR and CDR2 SFDVKD. This CDR3 contains 17 residues. The CDR3 DNA reads TGTGCCACCAGTGCAGGACTAGCGGGGGGTCGGACAGATACGCAGTATTTT. Amino acids: CATSAGLAGGRTDTQYF.

This chain links TRBV27 with TRBJ2-5; the D gene is possibly TRBD1 (5 bases). CDR3 length: 15 residues. Germline V gene sequence: CDR1 MNHEY, CDR2 SMNVEV (reference sequence). The V end was cut by 6 bases, the J end by 4 bases, with 18 bases between. The CDR3 region has the DNA TGTGCCAGCAGCCGACCTCCGGGCCAGGGAGAGACCCAGTACTTC. It is translated as CASSRPPGQGETQYF.

The chain combines TRBV7-9 with TRBJ2-1; 7 bases are a match to TRBD1. Germline CDR1 reads SEHNR; CDR2 reads FQNEAQ (reference sequence). The V and J ends lost 2 bases and 5 bases, in that order; junction bases with no gene match: 9. The CDR3 is 16 residues long. The CDR3 is CASSLSATGRDNEQFF. The CDR3 DNA follows: TGTGCCAGCAGCTTATCAGCGACAGGGCGGGACAATGAGCAGTTCTTC.